This TCR beta chain was sequenced during a study of blood T cell repertoires in COVID-19. Study overall: Some COVID-19 samples were acute and others convalescent; all came from the United States, Italy and Spain.

Per the original data handling: Estimates of nucleated cell counts were drawn from the amplification of reference gene primers. Only in-frame clones appear in the TCRdb table, and some are missing; sequencing was by immunoSEQ multiplex PCR. Clone size and the V and J calls come from that table; the DNA yielded D and trimming. The sample consists of some 83,000 clones, roughly 84% of them appearing once. Trimming stripped 6 bases from V and 6 bases from J, with 15 bases between. This CDR3 has 13 residues. CDR1 and CDR2 (germline): MNHNY, SVGAGI (reference sequence). This clonotype originated in a man over 45 with acute or convalescent COVID-19. The sequenced sample was peripheral blood. The V call is TRBV6-6, the J call TRBJ2-7; unclear D gene. CDR3 DNA sequence: TGTGCCAGCAGCGAAATGACAATCTTCGAGCAGTACTTC. Protein: CASSEMTIFEQYF.